Given below is one T cell receptor (beta chain) in context. What it recognizes is unknown. These data belong to a study of cytomegalovirus exposure and HLA in healthy donors. General study findings and limits: Roughly 170 TCR beta chains were listed as cytomegalovirus-associated.

This CDR3 spans 13 amino acids. From germline, CDR1 is LNHNV and CDR2 YYDKDF (reference sequence). The ends were cut back, 2 bases at V and 3 bases at J, with 7 bases in the middle. Primers: 60 Vbeta forward and 13 Jbeta reverse. The repertoire was sequenced with immunoSEQ multiplex PCR; TCRdb's copy has only in-frame clones and lacks some. The sample has 150,000 to 200,000 clones, about three quarters seen once. This chain links TRBV15 with TRBJ1-2; the D is unclear. Sequencing was carried out using PBMCs. This sequence originates from a middle-aged woman in good health and CMV-seronegative. For the CDR3, the DNA is TGTGCCACCAGCAGACGACGGGACTATGGCTACACCTTC. Translation: CATSRRRDYGYTF.